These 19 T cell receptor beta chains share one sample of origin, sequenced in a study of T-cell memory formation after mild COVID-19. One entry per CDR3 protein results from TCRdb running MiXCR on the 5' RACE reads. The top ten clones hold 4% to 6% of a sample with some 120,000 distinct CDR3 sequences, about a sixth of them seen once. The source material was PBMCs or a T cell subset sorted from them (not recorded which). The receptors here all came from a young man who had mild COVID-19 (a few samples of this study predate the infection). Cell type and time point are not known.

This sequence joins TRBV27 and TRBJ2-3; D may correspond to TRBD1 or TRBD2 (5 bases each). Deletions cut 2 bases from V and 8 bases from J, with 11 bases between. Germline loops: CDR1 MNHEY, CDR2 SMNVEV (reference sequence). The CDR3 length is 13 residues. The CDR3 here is CASSLGDGGTQYF. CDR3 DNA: TGTGCCAGCAGTTTAGGGGACGGTGGTACGCAGTATTTT.

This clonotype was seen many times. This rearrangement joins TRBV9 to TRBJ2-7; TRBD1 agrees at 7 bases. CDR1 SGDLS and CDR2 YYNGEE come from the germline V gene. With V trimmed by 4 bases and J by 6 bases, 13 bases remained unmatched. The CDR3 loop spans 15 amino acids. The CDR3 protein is CASSPQGTVLGEQYF. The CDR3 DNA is TGTGCCAGCAGCCCACAGGGGACAGTCCTTGGCGAGCAGTACTTC.

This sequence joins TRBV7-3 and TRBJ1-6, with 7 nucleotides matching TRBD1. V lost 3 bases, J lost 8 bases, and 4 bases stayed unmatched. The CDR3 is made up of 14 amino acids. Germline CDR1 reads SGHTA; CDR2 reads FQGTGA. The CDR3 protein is CASSLGRGDSPLHF. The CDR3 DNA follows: TGTGCCAGCAGCTTGGGCAGGGGGGATTCACCCCTCCACTTT.

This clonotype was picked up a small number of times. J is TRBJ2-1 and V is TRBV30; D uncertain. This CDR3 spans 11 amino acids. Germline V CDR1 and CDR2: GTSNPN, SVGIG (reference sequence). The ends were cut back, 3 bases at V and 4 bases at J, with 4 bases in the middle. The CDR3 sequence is CAWSQYNEQFF. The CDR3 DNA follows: TGTGCCTGGAGCCAATACAATGAGCAGTTCTTC.

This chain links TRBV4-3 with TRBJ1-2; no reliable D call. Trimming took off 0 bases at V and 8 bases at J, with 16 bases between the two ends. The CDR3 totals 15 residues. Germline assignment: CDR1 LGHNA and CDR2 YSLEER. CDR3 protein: CASSQDLHPPGGYTF. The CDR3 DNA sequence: TGCGCCAGCAGCCAAGATCTGCATCCGCCCGGGGGCTACACCTTC.

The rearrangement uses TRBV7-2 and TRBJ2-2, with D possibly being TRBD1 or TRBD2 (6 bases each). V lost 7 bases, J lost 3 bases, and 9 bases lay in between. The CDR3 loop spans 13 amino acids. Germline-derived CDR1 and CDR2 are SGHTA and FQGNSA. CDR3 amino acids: CASTGAHTGELFF. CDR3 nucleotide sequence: TGTGCCAGCACGGGGGCCCACACCGGGGAGCTGTTTTTT.

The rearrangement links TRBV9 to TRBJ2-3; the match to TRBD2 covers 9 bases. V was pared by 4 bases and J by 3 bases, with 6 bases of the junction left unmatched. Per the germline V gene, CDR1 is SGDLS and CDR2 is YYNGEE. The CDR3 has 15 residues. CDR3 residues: CASSPTSGTTDTQYF. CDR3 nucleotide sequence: TGTGCCAGCAGCCCGACTAGCGGTACTACAGATACGCAGTATTTT.

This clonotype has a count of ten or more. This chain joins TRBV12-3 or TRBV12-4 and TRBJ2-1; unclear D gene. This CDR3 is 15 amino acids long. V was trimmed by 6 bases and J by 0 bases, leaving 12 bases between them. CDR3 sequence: CASSFRLSSYNEQFF. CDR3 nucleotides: TGTGCCAGCAGCTTTCGGTTAAGCTCCTACAATGAGCAGTTCTTC.

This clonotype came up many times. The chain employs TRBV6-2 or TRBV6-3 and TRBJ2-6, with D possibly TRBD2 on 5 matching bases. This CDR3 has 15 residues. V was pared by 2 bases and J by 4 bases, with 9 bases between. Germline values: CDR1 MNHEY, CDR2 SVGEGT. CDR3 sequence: CASSYAGSGANVLTF. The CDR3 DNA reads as TGTGCCAGCAGTTACGCGGGCTCCGGGGCCAACGTCCTGACTTTC.

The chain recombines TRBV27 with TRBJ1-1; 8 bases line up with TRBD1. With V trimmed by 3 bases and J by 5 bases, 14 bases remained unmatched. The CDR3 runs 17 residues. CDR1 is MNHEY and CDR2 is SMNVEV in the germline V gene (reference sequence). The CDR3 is CASSFRPSGTGGTEAFF. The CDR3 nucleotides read TGTGCCAGCAGTTTTCGGCCCTCCGGGACAGGAGGGACTGAAGCTTTCTTT.

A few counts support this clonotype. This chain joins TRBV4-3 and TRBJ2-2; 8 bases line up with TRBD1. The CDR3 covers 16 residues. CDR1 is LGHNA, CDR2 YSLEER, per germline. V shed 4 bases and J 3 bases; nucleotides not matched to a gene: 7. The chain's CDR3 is CASSRSTGVDTGELFF. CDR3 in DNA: TGCGCCAGCAGCCGTTCGACAGGGGTGGACACCGGGGAGCTGTTTTTT.

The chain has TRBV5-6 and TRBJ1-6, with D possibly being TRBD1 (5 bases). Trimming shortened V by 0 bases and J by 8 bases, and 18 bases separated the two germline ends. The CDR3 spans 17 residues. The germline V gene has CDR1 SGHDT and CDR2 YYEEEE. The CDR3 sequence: CASSLGPGHPAYSPLHF. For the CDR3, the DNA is TGTGCCAGCAGCTTGGGGCCCGGACATCCTGCGTATTCACCCCTCCACTTT.

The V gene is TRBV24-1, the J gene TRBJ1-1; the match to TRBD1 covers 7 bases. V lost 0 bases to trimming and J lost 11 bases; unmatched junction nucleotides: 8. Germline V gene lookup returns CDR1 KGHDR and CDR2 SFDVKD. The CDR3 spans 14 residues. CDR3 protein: CATSDLWSEGAAFF. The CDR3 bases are TGTGCCACCAGTGATTTGTGGTCTGAGGGGGCGGCTTTCTTT.

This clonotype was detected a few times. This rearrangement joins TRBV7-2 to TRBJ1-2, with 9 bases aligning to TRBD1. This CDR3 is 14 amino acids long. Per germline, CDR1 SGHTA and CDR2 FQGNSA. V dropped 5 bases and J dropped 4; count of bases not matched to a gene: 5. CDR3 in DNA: TGTGCCAGCAGCCGGGACAGGGAGTCCTATGGCTACACCTTC. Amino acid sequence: CASSRDRESYGYTF. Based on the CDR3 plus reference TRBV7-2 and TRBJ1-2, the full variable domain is GAGVSQSPSNKVTEKGKDVELRCDPISGHTALYWYRQSLGQGLEFLIYFQGNSAPDKSGLPSDRFSAERTGGSVSTLTIQRTQQEDSAVYLCASSRDRESYGYTFGSGTRLTVV.

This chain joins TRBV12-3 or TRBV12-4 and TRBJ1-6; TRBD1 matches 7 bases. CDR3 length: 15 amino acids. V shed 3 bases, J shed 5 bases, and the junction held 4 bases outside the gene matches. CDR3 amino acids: CASSLWGQNNSPLHF. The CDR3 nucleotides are TGTGCCAGCAGTTTGTGGGGACAGAATAATTCACCCCTCCACTTT.

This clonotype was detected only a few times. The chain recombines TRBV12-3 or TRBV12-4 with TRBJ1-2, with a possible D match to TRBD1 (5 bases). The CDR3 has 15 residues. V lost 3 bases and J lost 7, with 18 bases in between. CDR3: CASSFGTSSGFGYTF. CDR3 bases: TGTGCCAGCAGTTTTGGGACGTCTTCAGGGTTTGGCTACACCTTC.

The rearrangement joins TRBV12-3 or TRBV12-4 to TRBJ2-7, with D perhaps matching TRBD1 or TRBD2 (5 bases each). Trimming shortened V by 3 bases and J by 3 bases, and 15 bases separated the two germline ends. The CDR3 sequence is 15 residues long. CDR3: CASSFGTGQDYEQYF. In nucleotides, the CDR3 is TGTGCCAGCAGTTTTGGAACGGGGCAAGACTACGAGCAGTACTTC.

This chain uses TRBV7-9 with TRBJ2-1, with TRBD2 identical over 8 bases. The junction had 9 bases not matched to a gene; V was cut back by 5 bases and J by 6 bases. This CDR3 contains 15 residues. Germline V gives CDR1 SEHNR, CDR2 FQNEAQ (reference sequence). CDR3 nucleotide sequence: TGTGCCAGCAGCGAACGGGGGGGAGTACTCAATGAGCAGTTCTTC. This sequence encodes CASSERGGVLNEQFF.

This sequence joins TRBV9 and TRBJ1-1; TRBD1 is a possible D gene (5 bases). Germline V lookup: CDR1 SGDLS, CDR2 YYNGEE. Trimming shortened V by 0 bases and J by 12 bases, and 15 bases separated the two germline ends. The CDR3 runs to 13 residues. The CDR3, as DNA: TGTGCCAGCAGCGTAGTCGATAGGGGATGGACTTTCTTT. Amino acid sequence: CASSVVDRGWTFF.